These T cell receptor beta chains were read from a single sample in a study of STAT5B mutations in CD4+ large granular lymphocyte leukemia. The method was immunoSEQ multiplex PCR; TCRdb's version includes in-frame clones alone and lacks a portion of them. The sample consists of 30,000 to 40,000 clones, approximately 69% of them appearing once. Sequences were obtained from CD4+ T cells from blood buffy coats. Receptors originate from a human donor in good health. Both conserved end residues are part of each CDR3. The D gene is left open where the match is weak. Only some rows state a clone size, as once, few, many or a class for expanded clones.

j_call v_call d_call clone_size cdr3_aa cdr3_nt
TRBJ1-5 TRBV19 - few CASSYRIEWTQHF TGTGCCAGTAGTTATCGTATCGAGTGGACCCAGCATTTT
TRBJ1-1 TRBV7-2 - - CASSLVGGWSSRTEAFF TGTGCCAGCAGCTTAGTAGGTGGGTGGAGCTCGAGGACTGAAGCTTTCTTT
TRBJ2-2 TRBV6-4 - - CASSFRWNTGELFF TGTGCCAGCAGTTTCAGGTGGAACACCGGGGAGCTGTTTTTT
TRBJ2-6 TRBV19 - few CASRVISGANVLTF TGTGCCAGTAGGGTAATCTCTGGGGCCAACGTCCTGACTTTC
TRBJ2-5 TRBV18 - once CASSPSVRETQYF TGTGCCAGCTCACCTTCGGTCCGGGAGACCCAGTACTTC
TRBJ2-7 TRBV6-1 - - CASSRGMDYEQYF TGTGCCAGCAGCAGGGGAATGGACTACGAGCAGTACTTC
TRBJ2-1 TRBV30 TRBD2 once CAWKSGLAGGISHNEQFF TGTGCCTGGAAGTCCGGACTAGCGGGGGGGATTTCCCACAATGAGCAGTTCTTC
TRBJ2-4 TRBV14 TRBD2 - CASSPLAGVTHF TGTGCCAGCAGCCCCCTAGCGGGGGTTACCCACTTC
TRBJ1-1 TRBV5-1 TRBD1 - CASSLAGTGGDVAFF TGCGCCAGCAGCTTGGCGGGGACAGGGGGCGATGTAGCTTTCTTT
TRBJ1-3 TRBV5-5 TRBD1 few CASSLTGFSGNTIYF TGTGCCAGCAGTTTGACAGGGTTCTCTGGAAACACCATATATTTT
TRBJ1-6 TRBV19 TRBD1 - CASSPARGQPLHF TGTGCCAGTAGTCCGGCCAGGGGGCAACCCCTCCACTTT
TRBJ1-2 TRBV28 - - CASYRVDYGYTF TGTGCCAGCTACAGGGTCGACTATGGCTACACCTTC
TRBJ1-5 TRBV19 TRBD1 - CASNRGLGNQPQHF TGTGCCAGTAACAGGGGGCTGGGCAATCAGCCCCAGCATTTT
TRBJ2-7 TRBV6-5 TRBD1 - CASSYSNPTGPYEQYF TGTGCCAGCAGTTACTCGAATCCGACAGGGCCGTACGAGCAGTACTTC
TRBJ1-2 TRBV6-5 - - CASSYGRNYGYTF TGTGCCAGCAGTTACGGACGGAACTATGGCTACACCTTC
TRBJ2-2 TRBV2 TRBD1 - CASSGVGTGRGTGELFF TGTGCCAGCAGTGGGGTAGGGACAGGGCGCGGCACCGGGGAGCTGTTTTTT
TRBJ2-2 TRBV10-3 TRBD1 - CAIKSGGNTGELFF TGTGCCATCAAATCAGGGGGCAACACCGGGGAGCTGTTTTTT
TRBJ2-3 TRBV7-9 - - CASSFDDYTDTQYF TGTGCCAGCAGCTTTGACGACTACACAGATACGCAGTATTTT
TRBJ2-3 TRBV7-9 TRBD2 once CASSLVLAGSSTDTQYF TGTGCCAGCAGCTTAGTCTTAGCGGGATCTAGCACAGATACGCAGTATTTT
TRBJ1-4 TRBV4-2 - - CASSQETRSFEKLFF TGTGCCAGCAGCCAAGAGACCCGATCTTTTGAAAAACTGTTTTTT
TRBJ2-4 TRBV5-8 TRBD2 - CASSLARGGAAKNIQYF TGTGCCAGCAGCTTGGCCCGGGGGGGCGCGGCCAAAAACATTCAGTACTTC
TRBJ2-5 TRBV9 - once CASSGGLVLYF TGTGCCAGCAGCGGGGGCCTCGTTCTGTACTTC
TRBJ2-3 TRBV4-3 - once CASSQARLRTDTQYF TGCGCCAGCAGCCAAGCTCGACTCCGCACAGATACGCAGTATTTT
TRBJ2-7 TRBV9 TRBD1 - CASSRQGGTYEQYF TGTGCCAGCAGCAGACAGGGGGGCACCTACGAGCAGTACTTC
TRBJ2-7 TRBV5-4 - - CASSLGGYEQYF TGTGCCAGCAGCTTGGGAGGATACGAGCAGTACTTC